What follows is one T cell receptor beta chain and its context. Which antigen it targets is not known. Base qualities are not recorded, but no much larger clone differs from it by a single base. Sequences MNHNS (CDR1) and SASEGT (CDR2) are obtained from the germline V gene. The CDR3 holds 15 amino acids from the cysteine to the phenylalanine. Only the CDR3 part of the read is kept: 45 bases, read in frame from the first base. V is cut back by 4 bases and J by 6 bases, with 4 bases in the junction unmatched. The sample belongs to a study of blood T cells in healthy people across ages (dated by TCRdb to between 2014 and 2016). Context from the whole study: In model experiments, template switching captured roughly one uniquely barcoded TCR beta cDNA molecule for every two T cells. To track age-related changes in TCR beta repertoire diversity, the study relied on deep sequencing normalized with unique cDNA molecular identifiers. The donors were divided into four age groups: young (average around 16 years), middle-aged (over 35), aged (roughly 60) and long-lived (roughly 82). For two donors (one aged 18 to 29 and one aged 80 or older), the study analyzed two additional independent replicas of 1 million unique cDNA reads from the same blood draw. On the study overall, not on this receptor specifically: Total diversity estimates from one million sequenced T cells were considered lower bounds and underestimates. Bulk unsorted PBMC profiling prevented conclusive comparison of naive and antigen-experienced compartments. Donor CMV infection status was unknown, potentially confounding age-related changes in expanded clonotypes. There was a strong correlation between observed TCR beta diversity and the percentage of naive T cells measured by flow cytometry. As age increased, observed TCR beta diversity per million T cells dropped in a roughly linear way, and a significant reduction was already evident by age 40. The long-lived group showed more naive CD4+ T cells, fewer expanded clones and increased TCR diversity than the aged group, suggesting age selection.

The roughly 39 donors, aged 6 to 90 years, were systemically healthy Caucasian individuals from Russia. Approximately 10 milliliters of peripheral blood were collected from each donor into EDTA-treated Vacutainer tubes. Ficoll-Paque density-gradient centrifugation was used to isolate PBMCs, with at least 7 million per sample. Trizol reagent was used to extract total RNA from the PBMCs, yielding at least 5.5 micrograms per sample. The percentages of naive CD45RAhigh/CD27high T cells were determined by flow cytometry on a PBMC aliquot from every donor. Libraries were built with 5' RACE. The reads were generated on an Illumina HiSeq 2500. The second PCR ran for about 7 to 11 cycles and used a J-beta primer mix along with a sample-barcoded 5' primer. A template-switch 5' adaptor carrying 12 random nucleotides introduced a unique molecular identifier onto each TCR beta cDNA molecule. Each sample yielded at least 2.5 million CDR3-containing paired-end reads. The Mint cDNA synthesis kit, primed by a TRBC-specific oligonucleotide, was used to synthesize first-strand cDNA from all RNA. Following uracil-DNA glycosylase treatment, a first 18-cycle PCR with universal primers M1SS and BC2_uni_R was performed on all cDNA. From the authors' description of their analysis: For normalization, 1 million high-quality reads, each with a distinct molecular identifier, were randomly selected from each sample. Reads sharing molecular identifiers were discarded rather than binned into consensus sequences. MiTCR, set to a Q25 quality threshold and the strictest error-elimination algorithm, was used for CDR3 identification, clonotype clustering and error correction. A nonparametric unseen species model using Euler transformation provided a lower-bound estimate of total TCR beta diversity. The raw public data were reprocessed by TCRdb itself: fastp quality trimming at Q25, MiXCR clonotype calling, in-frame beta chains only. Duplicate CDR3 protein sequences are folded into a single record with the most common DNA and genes. The V and J calls follow TCRdb's processing rather than the paper's. This sample comprises hundreds of thousands of distinct CDR3 sequences, nearly 25% of them detected only once. Of the sample, 7.5% to 9% is held by the ten largest clones.

Separately, the same data were catalogued under a study of T cells of mothers and their children. The second study, in turn, reports: Nine systemically healthy Caucasian individuals, comprising three mothers and their six children, were included as donors. cDNA synthesis used all of the extracted RNA, with approximately 1.4 ug of RNA in each 15 ul reaction. Sample barcodes and 2-4 random nucleotides were added via the M1S primer in the second PCR. More than 9.5 million TCR beta CDR3 reads were obtained from each mother, and millions of reads were obtained from each child. Thymic selection similarly shapes TCR recombination output in related and unrelated pairs, with minor effect from inherited differences. Normalized repertoire overlap in related mother-child pairs was always slightly higher than in unrelated mother-child pairs, but the difference was never significant. With a sensitivity of about 100 clones per million clonotypes, no persistent microchimeric T cell clones were detected. The study used deep NGS to compare TCR beta repertoires of mothers and children, seeking features distinguishing related mother-child pairs from unrelated individuals. The mean age was around 42 +/- 4 years for the mothers and about 10 +/- 4 years for the children. Libraries were sequenced on Illumina HiSeq 2000 with 100+100 nt paired-end reads after adapter ligation with NEBNext reagents. To avoid cross-contamination, the mother libraries and the child libraries were prepared a month apart and sequenced in separate runs. For each donor, somewhere between about 500,000 and 2,000,000 distinct TCR beta clonotypes were identified. Naive TCR beta clonotypes were estimated from low-frequency clonotypes matched to each donor's FACS-determined naive share, without sorting.

The source is a boy aged 5-17 years in good health. Sequenced input: blood. Recombination linked TRBV6-1 to TRBJ2-2; 11 bases in between match TRBD2. For the CDR3, the sequence is CASSAGTSGPGELFF. The DNA is as follows: TGTGCCAGCAGTGCCGGGACTAGCGGACCCGGGGAGCTGTTTTTT.